Ten or more counts support the clone carrying this T cell receptor beta chain. No antigen is known for it. The data derive from a study of CD8 T cells in ankylosing spondylitis. V gave up 3 bases and J gave up 7 bases, with 13 bases separating them. Germline lookup yields CDR1 MNHEY and CDR2 SMNVEV (reference sequence). The length of the CDR3 is 14 residues. With molecular barcodes, quantitative 5'-RACE was used to make the TCR beta libraries. MiXCR was run by TCRdb on the 5' RACE reads, yielding one entry per CDR3 protein. The sample contains around 150,000 distinct CDR3 sequences, about 7% of which appear only once. Broader study findings: Within ankylosing spondylitis blood, a TCR beta motif made up of under 10 highly homologous variants appeared to be characteristic. Reportedly, matched ankylosing spondylitis synovial fluid was significantly enriched for disease-linked clones.

The chain employs TRBV27 and TRBJ1-5; D gene uncertain. This receptor was taken from a female donor with ankylosing spondylitis or in good health (not recorded which). Sequenced sample: blood, either unsorted or a sorted T cell fraction (not recorded which). The CDR3, as DNA: TGTGCCAGCAGTTTCGAGGTCAGCGGACAGCCCCAGCATTTT. Encoded protein: CASSFEVSGQPQHF.